These 28 T cell receptor beta chains share one sample of origin, sequenced in a study of blood T cells in healthy people across ages. The second PCR ran roughly 6 to 11 cycles with a sample-barcoded 5' primer and J-beta primers. In TCRdb, the 5' RACE reads were re-called with MiXCR into one record per CDR3 protein. The sample contains around 1.5 million distinct CDR3 sequences, about 35% of which appear only once. Source material: blood. The receptors here all came from a woman aged 30 to 39 in good health.

In this sample, this clonotype turned up a few times. V and J are TRBV6-5 and TRBJ2-1, with 7 bases that match TRBD2. With V trimmed by 4 bases and J by 3 bases, 9 bases remained unmatched. Germline V lookup: CDR1 MNHEY, CDR2 SVGAGI. This CDR3 is built from 16 residues. CDR3 coding DNA: TGTGCCAGCAGTTCGCCCTTAGCGGGCAGCTACAATGAGCAGTTCTTC. Its protein is CASSSPLAGSYNEQFF.

This chain joins TRBV18 and TRBJ1-2, with D perhaps matching TRBD1 (5 bases). Germline V gene sequence: CDR1 KGHSH, CDR2 LQKENI. This CDR3 comprises 15 residues. Between the trimmed V and J ends, which lost 1 base and 2 bases, there was a span of 11 bases. The CDR3 sequence is CASSPQRGMNYGYTF. The CDR3 coding sequence is TGTGCCAGCTCACCACAGAGGGGTATGAACTATGGCTACACCTTC. Full variable domain (rest looked up from reference TRBV18 and TRBJ1-2): NAGVMQNPRHLVRRRGQEARLRCSPMKGHSHVYWYRQLPEEGLKFMVYLQKENIIDESGMPKERFSAEFPKEGPSILRIQQVVRGDSAAYFCASSPQRGMNYGYTFGSGTRLTVV.

This clonotype was detected only a few times. This chain links TRBV9 with TRBJ2-5; D uncertain. V lost 5 bases and J lost 5, with 10 bases in between. CDR3 length equals 12 residues. Germline lookup yields CDR1 SGDLS and CDR2 YYNGEE. The CDR3 here is CASSQTWETQYF. The CDR3 DNA reads TGTGCCAGCAGTCAAACGTGGGAGACCCAGTACTTC. Full variable domain (missing parts from reference TRBV9 and TRBJ2-5): DSGVTQTPKHLITATGQRVTLRCSPRSGDLSVYWYQQSLDQGLQFLIQYYNGEERAKGNILERFSAQQFPDLHSELNLSSLELGDSALYFCASSQTWETQYFGPGTRLLVL.

The CDR3 loop reads CASQSYGGETQYF. CDR3 nucleotide sequence: TGCGCCAGCCAGAGTTATGGAGGAGAGACCCAGTACTTC. The chain combines TRBV5-1 with TRBJ2-5, with D possibly TRBD2 on 5 matching bases. The CDR3 has 13 residues. Germline loops: CDR1 SGHRS, CDR2 YFSETQ. The V end lost 7 bases, the J end lost 4 bases, and 14 bases lay between the germline ends.

A few counts support this clonotype. The chain combines TRBV5-1 with TRBJ2-1, with D tentatively TRBD1 or TRBD2 (5 bases each). V gave up 4 bases and J gave up 11 bases, with 37 bases separating them. The CDR3 extends over 20 amino acids. Germline V gives CDR1 SGHRS, CDR2 YFSETQ. The CDR3 sequence is CASSHHRFSGVGPPERKQFF. The CDR3 DNA reads TGCGCCAGCAGCCACCACAGGTTCTCCGGGGTAGGGCCCCCGGAGCGTAAGCAGTTCTTC.

This clonotype appeared a few times. The chain joins TRBV7-3 to TRBJ1-1; no clear D gene. The CDR3 sequence is 16 residues long. V shed 2 bases and J shed 4 bases, with 17 bases lying between them. Germline values: CDR1 SGHTA, CDR2 FQGTGA. The CDR3 region has the DNA TGTGCCAGCAGCTTAGATTCGGTAGTTTTGGGCACTGAAGCTTTCTTT. Protein product: CASSLDSVVLGTEAFF. The full variable domain, with the rest looked up from reference TRBV7-3 and TRBJ1-1, is GAGVSQTPSNKVTEKGKYVELRCDPISGHTALYWYRQSLGQGPEFLIYFQGTGAADDSGLPNDRFFAVRPEGSVSTLKIQRTERGDSAVYLCASSLDSVVLGTEAFFGQGTRLTVV.

This clonotype was seen more than once but under ten times. The chain uses TRBV20-1 and TRBJ2-1; D remains ambiguous. Germline CDR1 and CDR2: DFQATT and SNEGSKA (reference sequence). The CDR3 is 13 amino acids. V was pared by 0 bases and J by 6 bases, with 9 bases between. The CDR3, as DNA: TGCAGTGCTAGAGACCCTGCAAGCAATGAGCAGTTCTTC. Amino acid sequence: CSARDPASNEQFF.

This clonotype has just a few counts. The chain has TRBV6-1 and TRBJ1-2; D remains unclear. This CDR3 is 15 amino acids long. Between the trimmed V and J ends, which lost 8 bases and 3 bases, there was a span of 19 bases. Germline V gives CDR1 MNHNS, CDR2 SASEGT. Here the CDR3 DNA reads TGTGCCAGCTGGCCGGGCGCCCCCCAAGACTATGGCTACACCTTC. Translating it yields CASWPGAPQDYGYTF.

This chain links TRBV20-1 with TRBJ1-2, with 8 positions matching TRBD1. CDR3 length: 16 amino acids. Trimming removed 0 bases from V and 7 bases from J; junction bases left unmatched: 13. CDR1 DFQATT and CDR2 SNEGSKA come from the germline V gene (reference sequence). The CDR3 coding sequence is TGCAGTGCTAGAGATGCCCCGGGCAGGGGGCGAGGTGGCTACACCTTC. Translated: CSARDAPGRGRGGYTF.

The rearrangement joins TRBV5-1 to TRBJ2-2, with D possibly called TRBD1 or TRBD2 (5 bases each). With 0 bases removed from V and 0 bases from J, the gap between germline ends came to 24 bases. The germline CDR1 and CDR2 sequences are SGHRS and YFSETQ. The CDR3 totals 21 residues. CDR3 sequence: CASSLAAWARDPPANTGELFF. The CDR3 region has the DNA TGCGCCAGCAGCTTGGCCGCGTGGGCCAGGGACCCTCCCGCGAACACCGGGGAGCTGTTTTTT.

The sample holds many counts of this clonotype. The rearrangement uses TRBV29-1 and TRBJ2-5; D call uncertain. Germline CDR1 reads SQVTM; CDR2 reads ANQGSEA. V lost 6 bases to trimming and J lost 0 bases, with 8 bases between them. This CDR3 is 12 amino acids long. CDR3: CSVFGYQETQYF. CDR3 coding DNA: TGCAGCGTATTTGGGTACCAAGAGACCCAGTACTTC.

The rearrangement links TRBV7-3 to TRBJ2-5; D remains ambiguous. The CDR3 has 13 residues. Germline V CDR1 and CDR2: SGHTA, FQGTGA. V was trimmed by 5 bases and J by 5 bases, leaving 12 bases between them. The CDR3 coding sequence is TGTGCCAGCAGCCCCCTAGGGCCTGAGACCCAGTACTTC. It yields the protein CASSPLGPETQYF.

The DNA of the CDR3 is TGCAGTGCTAGACAGGGAATAACCTATGGCTACACCTTC. Protein product: CSARQGITYGYTF. This chain joins TRBV20-1 and TRBJ1-2; weak D call: TRBD1 (5 bases). The V end was cut by 2 bases, the J end by 4 bases, with 11 bases between. The length of the CDR3 is 13 residues. Germline assignment: CDR1 DFQATT and CDR2 SNEGSKA (reference sequence).

The V call is TRBV6-1, the J call TRBJ2-3; a possible D gene is TRBD1 (5 bases). CDR1 and CDR2 from the germline V gene are MNHNS and SASEGT. The V end lost 2 bases, the J end lost 7 bases, and 13 bases lay between the germline ends. This CDR3 contains 14 residues. The CDR3 bases are TGTGCCAGCAGTGAACTAGGAAGACAGTATACGCAGTATTTT. It is translated as CASSELGRQYTQYF.

V usage is TRBV4-2 and J usage is TRBJ2-7; the match to TRBD2 covers 13 bases. With V trimmed by 1 base and J by 3 bases, 3 bases remained unmatched. The CDR3 contains 16 residues. The germline CDR1 and CDR2 sequences are LGHNA and YNFKEQ. The DNA for the CDR3 is TGTGCCAGCAGCCAAGTTGGGACTAGCGGGGACTACGAGCAGTACTTC. Amino acid sequence: CASSQVGTSGDYEQYF.

The sample holds a few counts of this clonotype. The CDR3 loop reads CASSPGGGQTDTQYF. The CDR3 DNA is TGTGCCAGCAGCCCTGGGGGGGGCCAGACAGATACGCAGTATTTT. The chain recombines TRBV7-3 with TRBJ2-3; D might be TRBD2 (7 bases). The CDR3 length is 15 residues. CDR1 is SGHTA, CDR2 FQGTGA, per germline. Trimming left V 5 bases short and J 3 bases short, with 15 bases between.

The rearrangement links TRBV5-1 to TRBJ1-3; no firm D call. Trimming left V 2 bases short and J 0 bases short, with 9 bases between. Germline CDR1 and CDR2: SGHRS and YFSETQ. The CDR3 sequence is 15 residues long. CDR3 region: CASSLGPISGNTIYF. In DNA form, the CDR3 reads TGCGCCAGCAGCTTAGGACCGATCTCTGGAAACACCATATATTTT.

The rearrangement joins TRBV4-2 to TRBJ2-5, with TRBD2 matching over 11 bases. The CDR3 has 17 amino acids. The germline gives CDR1 LGHNA, CDR2 YNFKEQ. V trimming: 4 bases; J trimming: 3 bases; junction bases outside the gene matches: 10. For the CDR3, the DNA is TGTGCCAGCAGCCCGAGCGTCCTAGCGGGAGGTAAAGAGACCCAGTACTTC. This gives the protein CASSPSVLAGGKETQYF.

As concerns this clonotype: One junction end does not reproduce the germline sequence, and a read error may be involved. The chain combines TRBV15 with TRBJ2-7; a possible D gene is TRBD1 (6 bases). CDR1 LNHNV and CDR2 YYDKDF come from the germline V gene (reference sequence). This CDR3 region has 15 residues. The CDR3 coding sequence is TGTGCCACCTGCAGAGATCAGGGGCTCTCCTACGAGCAGTACTTC. It translates to CATCRDQGLSYEQYF. The full variable domain, rest sourced from reference TRBV15 and TRBJ2-7, is DAMVIQNPRYQVTQFGKPVTLSCSQTLNHNVMYWYQQKSSQAPKLLFHYYDKDFNNEADTPDNFQSRRPNTSFCFLDIRSPGLGDTAMYLCATCRDQGLSYEQYFGPGTRLTVT.

Only a few counts were recorded for this clonotype. This sequence joins TRBV12-3 or TRBV12-4 and TRBJ2-5, with D unclear. The CDR3 sequence is 11 residues long. Between the trimmed V and J ends, which lost 5 bases and 11 bases, there was a span of 12 bases. This chain's CDR3 is CASSTSRQQYF. The CDR3 coding sequence is TGTGCCAGCAGTACCTCCCGCCAGCAGTACTTC.

Concerning this clonotype: With a much larger clone just one base away, this may be a read error. The J gene is TRBJ2-7, the V gene TRBV4-1, with D perhaps TRBD1 (5 bases). CDR1 is MGHRA and CDR2 is YSYEKL in the germline V gene. This CDR3 spans 16 amino acids. The CDR3 sequence: CASSYNSQGESYGQYF. DNA of the CDR3: TGCGCCAGCAGTTACAATAGCCAGGGTGAATCCTACGGGCAGTACTTC.

The rearrangement links TRBV9 to TRBJ2-1; D tentatively reads TRBD1 or TRBD2 (5 bases each). The V end was cut by 0 bases, the J end by 6 bases, with 16 bases between. Germline V gives CDR1 SGDLS, CDR2 YYNGEE. The CDR3 totals 16 residues. The CDR3 region is CASSVDGPGSANEQFF. In nucleotides, the CDR3 is TGTGCCAGCAGCGTAGATGGGCCAGGGAGCGCCAATGAGCAGTTCTTC.

The rearrangement uses TRBV3-1 and TRBJ1-2; D is undetermined. Trimming shortened V by 1 base and J by 3 bases, and 9 bases separated the two germline ends. This CDR3 comprises 14 residues. Germline loops: CDR1 LGHDT, CDR2 YNNKEL (reference sequence). Here the CDR3 reads CASSQGWQDYGYTF. In DNA form, the CDR3 reads TGTGCCAGCAGCCAAGGTTGGCAGGACTATGGCTACACCTTC. Full variable domain (missing parts from reference TRBV3-1 and TRBJ1-2): DTAVSQTPKYLVTQMGNDKSIKCEQNLGHDTMYWYKQDSKKFLKIMFSYNNKELIINETVPNRFSPKSPDKAHLNLHINSLELGDSAVYFCASSQGWQDYGYTFGSGTRLTVV.

This clonotype was observed a handful of times. V and J are TRBV20-1 and TRBJ2-3, with 10 bases lining up with TRBD2. CDR1 is DFQATT and CDR2 is SNEGSKA in the germline V gene (reference sequence). V was clipped by 0 bases and J by 5 bases; unmatched bases: 8. The CDR3 length is 16 residues. As DNA, the CDR3 is TGCAGTGCTAGAGATCCAGCGGGAGGGCGGGGAGATACGCAGTATTTT. It specifies CSARDPAGGRGDTQYF.

This clonotype has just a few counts. This sequence joins TRBV7-8 and TRBJ2-1; 7 bases agree with TRBD1. The CDR3 has 16 amino acids. The V gene end was trimmed by 0 bases and the J gene end by 7 bases; junction bases not matched to a gene: 9. CDR1 and CDR2 from the germline V gene are SGHVS and FQNEAQ. The CDR3 protein is CASSLARQGRINEQFF. The CDR3, as DNA: TGTGCCAGCAGCTTAGCGAGACAGGGAAGAATTAATGAGCAGTTCTTC.

The gene calls are TRBV5-1 and TRBJ1-1; the D is unclear. Trimming shortened V by 6 bases and J by 6 bases, and 15 bases separated the two germline ends. CDR1 SGHRS and CDR2 YFSETQ come from the germline V gene. CDR3 length: 13 amino acids. The CDR3 nucleotides read TGCGCCAGCACCTCGATGGGAAACGCTGAAGCTTTCTTT. This encodes CASTSMGNAEAFF.

This clonotype was seen only a few times. The rearrangement links TRBV2 to TRBJ2-1, with 7 bases aligning to TRBD1. V lost 6 bases, J lost 10 bases, and 15 bases stayed unmatched. The CDR3 length is 15 residues. Germline lookup yields CDR1 SNHLY and CDR2 FYNNEI. The CDR3 bases are TGTGCCAGCAGCGCGGTAAACAGATGGGACAGCGAGCAGTTCTTC. As protein: CASSAVNRWDSEQFF.

The J gene is TRBJ2-7, the V gene TRBV15; D not resolved. V was cut by 8 bases and J by 5 bases, with 10 bases left in between. The CDR3 covers 11 residues. Germline V gene lookup returns CDR1 LNHNV and CDR2 YYDKDF (reference sequence). Here the CDR3 reads CATLTFDEQYF. CDR3 in DNA: TGTGCCACCTTAACGTTCGACGAGCAGTACTTC.